This T cell receptor (beta chain) came from a study of vaccination effects on CD4 cells after COVID-19 (dated by TCRdb to the early 2020s). Notes on the research overall: Across the study, the median time from the second dose to post-vaccine sampling was 72 days (range 14 to 241). In both COVID-19 convalescent patients and infection-naive vaccine recipients, the study compared SARS-CoV-2 spike-specific CD4+ TCR repertoires from before mRNA vaccination with those from after it. Altogether, over 9 COVID-19 convalescent patients and a few SARS-CoV-2-naive healthy vaccine recipients made up the full study. Cultures from other donors in the study were sequenced using the Oncomine TCR Beta short-read assay on an Illumina iSeq 100. Broader findings and caveats from the paper: Clones induced by infection and clones induced by vaccination both contracted markedly at late timepoints after vaccination, which fits with T cell responses waning over time. In healthy vaccine recipients, vaccine-induced clones were almost all SARS-CoV-2 mono-reactive, with only 1 of 255 being cross-reactive with common cold coronaviruses. Limitations of the study were the small number of convalescent patients and the absence of early post-infection timepoints.

The CDR3 numbers 16 residues from cysteine through phenylalanine. This entry keeps only the CDR3 DNA: 48 bases, framed from base 1. The germline V gene gives CDR1 as SGHRS and CDR2 as YFSETQ. V has 0 bases trimmed and J has 2 bases trimmed; junction bases matching no gene number 5. In the ViraFEST assay, PBMC were stimulated with viral peptide pools, and antigen-specific CD4+ T cell clonotypes were then identified by expansion using TCR sequencing. After less than 13 days of culture, CD4+ T cells were isolated with the EasySep CD4+ T cell isolation kit. Each participant received two doses of an mRNA SARS-CoV-2 vaccine, either BNT162b2 or mRNA-1273. Negative nucleocapsid antibody results before and after vaccination confirmed that the healthy vaccine recipients had no prior SARS-CoV-2 infection. Each well held two million PBMC cultured in IMDM containing about 5.5% human AB serum, 9.5 to 10 IU/ml IL-2 and gentamicin, along with around 9.1 ug/ml peptides. On days 3 and 7, half of the culture medium was replaced with fresh IL-2-containing medium. Unless otherwise noted, each peptide stimulation condition was cultured in triplicate wells. Using Ficoll-Paque Plus gradient centrifugation, PBMC were separated from whole blood and then either used fresh or cryopreserved at -140C. Overlapping peptide pools spanned the spike proteins of SARS-CoV-2 and the common cold coronaviruses HCoV-NL63, HCoV-OC43 and HCoV-229E. The QIAamp micro DNA kit was used to extract genomic DNA from the cultured CD4+ T cells.

Of note for this clone: The target of this receptor is not known. Base qualities are not at hand, and no much larger clone is one base apart.

The protocol used for the library was the immunoSEQ multiplex PCR assay. DNA from the CD4+ T cells that had been cultured and isolated underwent TCR beta CDR3 sequencing. The study's own analysis went as follows. The analysis removed non-productive TCR sequences, trimmed reads to the CDR3 region, and retained only CDR3s that were 7 or more amino acids long. Antigen-specific clonotypes were identified using the MANAFEST web app by comparison of expansion in peptide wells against reference cultures. Positive clones required FDR<0.05 expansion versus reference and all other wells, odds ratio above 5, and frequency above 0.1% in two replicate wells. Clonotypes significantly expanded in SARS-CoV-2 spike wells and in at least one common cold coronavirus spike condition were defined as cross-reactive. CDR3 similarity was assessed by Levenshtein distance using the stringdist R package, and unrooted trees were constructed with ape in R 3.6.1. Held by TCRdb, this immuneACCESS table contains in-frame sequences only and omits some clones. Under half of the omission traces to an unresolved V gene where checked; the cause of the rest is unknown. V and J calls and clone size are copied from that table; D and trimming were computed from the DNA. In this sample the table shows tens of thousands of clones, about 67% of which occur a single time. Approximately 8.7% of the sample lies in the top ten.

The chain is assembled from TRBV5-1 and TRBJ2-3, with 8 bases matching TRBD1. This clonotype was sampled from a human donor who received a COVID-19 vaccine. Sequenced here: CD4+ T cells from PBMCs cultured with HCoV-NL63 spike peptides, sampled after COVID-19 vaccination. This specimen's cell subset or site label, per the study, means: HCoV-NL63 spike overlapping peptide pool stimulation. The base sequence is TGCGCCAGCAGCTTGGGAAGGGACAGGTACACAGATACGCAGTATTTT. This encodes CASSLGRDRYTDTQYF.